This T cell receptor beta chain was retrieved from a study of T cells after yellow fever vaccination. This clonotype has just a few counts. They built TCR cDNA with 5'RACE template switching, a step that put in a universal primer site and UMIs. Each CDR3 protein gets one entry after TCRdb re-called the 5' RACE reads with MiXCR. The data show approximately 160,000 distinct CDR3 sequences, around 9.3% seen once. The TCR comes from a man between 18 and 29 years old who received the YFV17D yellow fever vaccine. Sequenced here: CD8+ T cells sorted from PBMCs, sampled 45 days after the yellow fever booster vaccination.

The CDR3 nucleotides are TGTGCCAGCAGTTCCCATACCCCGGGACAGGGGGTCCCAGGAGCAAATAAGCCCCAGCATTTT. Encoded protein: CASSSHTPGQGVPGANKPQHF. The rearrangement uses TRBV12-3 or TRBV12-4 and TRBJ1-5; 11 bases fit TRBD1. There are 21 residues in the CDR3. Losses at the gene ends were 4 bases for V and 8 bases for J; bases not matched to a gene: 25.